These 30 T cell receptor beta chains originate from one sample sequenced in a study of blood T cell repertoires in COVID-19. The repertoire was sequenced with immunoSEQ multiplex PCR; TCRdb's copy has only in-frame clones and lacks some. This table has 25,000 to 30,000 clones, more than 65% appearing once. Sequencing was done on a sample of peripheral blood. The receptors were gathered from a woman aged 55 to 70 with acute or convalescent COVID-19.

The V call is TRBV10-3, the J call TRBJ2-1; TRBD1 aligns across 8 bases. Germline V lookup: CDR1 ENHRY, CDR2 SYGVKD. This CDR3 is 16 amino acids long. The J segment lost 0 bases and the V segment lost 4 bases, leaving 5 bases of the junction unmatched. The CDR3 region has the DNA TGTGCCATCAGTGCCAGGGGGCAAAGCTCCTACAATGAGCAGTTCTTC. Translating gives CAISARGQSSYNEQFF.

The chain uses TRBV30 and TRBJ2-4; perhaps TRBD2 as D (7 bases). V gave up 1 base and J gave up 6 bases, with 10 bases separating them. Germline V gene sequence: CDR1 GTSNPN, CDR2 SVGIG (reference sequence). This CDR3 comprises 13 residues. The CDR3 loop reads CAWSEGGANIQYF. CDR3 coding DNA: TGTGCCTGGAGTGAAGGGGGGGCAAACATTCAGTACTTC.

This clone was recorded once. The chain employs TRBV12-3 or TRBV12-4 and TRBJ2-7; D is perhaps TRBD2 (6 bases). This CDR3 contains 13 residues. Trimming took 0 bases from V and 7 from J, leaving 10 bases between them. The CDR3 loop reads CASSLAKGREQYF. As DNA, the CDR3 is TGTGCCAGCAGTTTAGCGAAGGGGAGGGAGCAGTACTTC.

This chain connects TRBV5-4 to TRBJ2-1; TRBD2 might be the D (6 bases). Per the germline V gene, CDR1 is SGHNT and CDR2 is YYREEE (reference sequence). V gave up 0 bases and J gave up 10 bases, with 11 bases separating them. The CDR3 is made up of 13 amino acids. The CDR3: CASSLGRGWEQFF. The CDR3, as DNA: TGTGCCAGCAGCTTGGGGAGGGGTTGGGAGCAGTTCTTC.

The gene calls are TRBV30 and TRBJ2-4, with TRBD1 matching 9 bases. The V and J ends lost 6 bases and 8 bases, in that order; junction bases with no gene match: 5. The CDR3 contains 12 residues. Germline values: CDR1 GTSNPN, CDR2 SVGIG (reference sequence). CDR3 region: CACRGQGHIQYF. DNA for the CDR3: TGTGCCTGTAGGGGACAGGGACACATTCAGTACTTC.

This chain connects TRBV15 to TRBJ1-4, with 9 bases identical to TRBD1. Germline lookup yields CDR1 LNHNV and CDR2 YYDKDF (reference sequence). The CDR3 spans 20 residues. J lost 2 bases, V lost 0 bases, and 13 bases had no gene match. The CDR3 is CATSRDQGTGHPRTNEKLFF. The CDR3, as DNA: TGTGCCACCAGCAGAGATCAGGGGACAGGGCACCCCCGGACTAATGAAAAACTGTTTTTT.

As DNA, the CDR3 is TGTGCCAGCAGCGTGAGTCCGGGACTTTACAATGAGCAGTTCTTC. It is translated as CASSVSPGLYNEQFF. The V and J genes are TRBV9 and TRBJ2-1; perhaps TRBD2 as D (6 bases). Germline CDR1 reads SGDLS; CDR2 reads YYNGEE. The CDR3 length is 15 residues. V was shortened by 2 bases and J by 4 bases, with 13 bases between the two germline ends. Looking up the rest from reference TRBV9 and TRBJ2-1 gives the full variable domain: DSGVTQTPKHLITATGQRVTLRCSPRSGDLSVYWYQQSLDQGLQFLIQYYNGEERAKGNILERFSAQQFPDLHSELNLSSLELGDSALYFCASSVSPGLYNEQFFGPGTRLTVL.

The chain links TRBV6-1 to TRBJ1-5; D is possibly TRBD1 (5 bases). The CDR3 has 15 residues. In germline, CDR1 is MNHNS, CDR2 SASEGT. The V end lost 3 bases, the J end lost 10 bases, and 19 bases lay between the germline ends. DNA for the CDR3: TGTGCCAGCAGTGAGGGGTTGTCAGGTAGGGGCCCCCAGCATTTT. It yields the protein CASSEGLSGRGPQHF.

Here the CDR3 reads CASTRRVGSGAEAFF. The CDR3 region has the DNA TGTGCCAGCACCCGAAGGGTGGGGAGTGGGGCTGAAGCTTTCTTT. The V gene is TRBV5-8, the J gene TRBJ1-1, with D unresolved. Per germline, CDR1 SGHTS and CDR2 YDEGEE. The CDR3 is 15 amino acids. Deletions cut 6 bases from V and 6 bases from J, with 21 bases between.

The sample holds one count of this clone. CDR3 region: CASSVAGANTEAFF. The CDR3 DNA follows: TGCGCCAGCAGCGTAGCAGGGGCTAACACTGAAGCTTTCTTT. The V gene is TRBV5-1, the J gene TRBJ1-1, with D possibly matching TRBD1 (6 bases). Germline CDR1 reads SGHRS; CDR2 reads YFSETQ. The CDR3 runs 14 residues. The V and J ends lost 4 bases and 2 bases respectively, with 12 bases between them.

This chain links TRBV19 with TRBJ1-2, with D unclear. Germline V CDR1 and CDR2: LNHDA, SQIVND (reference sequence). This CDR3 has 13 residues. With 3 bases removed from V and 2 bases from J, the gap between germline ends came to 7 bases. The DNA for the CDR3 is TGTGCCAGTAGTATGTCCGAGAACTATGGCTACACCTTC. Its translation: CASSMSENYGYTF.

There are a few counts of this clone. This chain joins TRBV7-9 and TRBJ1-4; TRBD1 matches 10 bases. The V and J ends lost 5 bases and 7 bases, in that order; junction bases with no gene match: 7. The CDR3 is made up of 15 amino acids. Germline CDR1 SEHNR, CDR2 FQNEAQ (reference sequence). In DNA form, the CDR3 reads TGTGCCAGCAGCATCCGACAGGGGGCGGTTGAAAAACTGTTTTTT. Translation: CASSIRQGAVEKLFF.

J is TRBJ1-6 and V is TRBV7-9; D gene unclear. This CDR3 contains 16 residues. From germline, CDR1 is SEHNR and CDR2 FQNEAQ (reference sequence). Trimming pared 5 bases from V and 0 bases from J, leaving 11 bases between. This CDR3 reads CASSLRLSSYNSPLHF. In DNA form, the CDR3 reads TGTGCCAGCAGCCTACGTTTGAGCTCCTATAATTCACCCCTCCACTTT.

This clone showed up just once. The J gene is TRBJ2-3, the V gene TRBV3-1 (or the pseudogene TRBV3-2); a weak D match, TRBD1 (5 bases). Germline assignment: CDR1 LGHDT and CDR2 YNNKEL (reference sequence). The CDR3 has 20 residues. Trimming stripped 0 bases from V and 2 bases from J, with 24 bases between. Here the CDR3 reads CASSQDSIYNTGDNTDTQYF. CDR3 bases: TGTGCCAGCAGCCAAGACTCTATTTATAACACAGGAGATAACACAGATACGCAGTATTTT.

This chain uses TRBV24-1 with TRBJ1-5; D is unclear. The ends were cut back, 9 bases at V and 4 bases at J, with 18 bases in the middle. The CDR3 spans 15 residues. Germline values: CDR1 KGHDR, CDR2 SFDVKD. The CDR3: CATHFLGVLNQPQHF. The CDR3 nucleotides are TGTGCCACCCACTTCCTAGGAGTTCTGAATCAGCCCCAGCATTTT.

This chain links TRBV10-2 with TRBJ1-4, with D hard to call. Trimming removed 5 bases from V and 6 bases from J, with 10 bases in between. The length of the CDR3 is 13 residues. Germline loops: CDR1 WSHSY, CDR2 SAAADI. The CDR3 DNA reads as TGCGCCAGCAGTTGGGCAGCGGATGAAAAACTGTTTTTT. It encodes CASSWAADEKLFF.

V and J are TRBV18 and TRBJ2-1, with D possibly TRBD2 on 5 matching bases. The CDR3 contains 13 residues. V was pared by 0 bases and J by 9 bases, with 9 bases between. Germline V gene data show CDR1 as KGHSH and CDR2 as LQKENI. CDR3 in amino acids: CASSPPTNSEQFF. CDR3 coding DNA: TGTGCCAGCTCACCACCGACTAACTCTGAGCAGTTCTTC.

This clone was found a few times. This CDR3 reads CASRSAPPRGEQFF. The CDR3 DNA is TGTGCCAGCAGGTCCGCTCCTCCTCGGGGTGAGCAGTTCTTC. The rearrangement uses TRBV6-5 and TRBJ2-1; D possibly corresponds to TRBD2 (5 bases). V lost 6 bases and J lost 9, with 18 bases in between. Per the germline V gene, CDR1 is MNHEY and CDR2 is SVGAGI. The CDR3 is 14 residues long.

This chain uses TRBV5-1 with TRBJ2-1; 10 nucleotides align to TRBD1. The CDR3 has 14 residues. V shed 4 bases and J 10 bases; nucleotides not matched to a gene: 8. Germline CDR1 is SGHRS and CDR2 is YFSETQ. The CDR3 coding sequence is TGCGCCAGCAGCAGAACGGACAGGGGGAACGAGCAGTTCTTC. Amino acid sequence: CASSRTDRGNEQFF. The variable domain in full, with the rest retrieved from reference TRBV5-1 and TRBJ2-1, is KAGVTQTPRYLIKTRGQQVTLSCSPISGHRSVSWYQQTPGQGLQFLFEYFSETQRNKGNFPGRFSGRQFSNSRSEMNVSTLELGDSALYLCASSRTDRGNEQFFGPGTRLTVL.

This clone occurred once. J is TRBJ2-1 and V is TRBV24-1; 9 bases are a match to TRBD1. V was clipped by 3 bases and J by 2 bases; unmatched bases: 4. Germline-derived CDR1 and CDR2 are KGHDR and SFDVKD. The CDR3 extends over 16 amino acids. The CDR3 loop is CATSDPGTGTYNEQFF. In DNA, the CDR3 is TGTGCCACCAGTGATCCCGGGACAGGGACCTACAATGAGCAGTTCTTC.

The V call is TRBV2, the J call TRBJ1-4; TRBD1 matches at 12 bases. The germline CDR1 and CDR2 sequences are SNHLY and FYNNEI. This CDR3 contains 17 residues. The V gene end was trimmed by 6 bases and the J gene end by 3 bases; junction bases not matched to a gene: 8. The CDR3 protein is CASRPGTGGSANEKLFF. The CDR3 DNA follows: TGTGCCAGCAGGCCCGGGACAGGGGGCAGTGCTAATGAAAAACTGTTTTTT. The whole variable domain, remainder taken from reference TRBV2 and TRBJ1-4, is EPEVTQTPSHQVTQMGQEVILRCVPISNHLYFYWYRQILGQKVEFLVSFYNNEISEKSEIFDDQFSVERPDGSNFTLKIRSTKLEDSAMYFCASRPGTGGSANEKLFFGSGTQLSVL.

This clone was detected a few times. The V call is TRBV30, the J call TRBJ1-2, with 8 nucleotides matching TRBD1. This CDR3 spans 16 amino acids. J lost 5 bases, V lost 2 bases, and 13 bases had no gene match. The germline CDR1 and CDR2 sequences are GTSNPN and SVGIG (reference sequence). The CDR3 reads CAWSLVITGGAYGYTF. CDR3 DNA sequence: TGTGCCTGGAGTCTAGTCATCACAGGGGGAGCGTATGGCTACACCTTC.

This clone was counted only a few times. The chain has TRBV28 and TRBJ1-5, with D perhaps matching TRBD1 (5 bases). Trimming stripped 5 bases from V and 3 bases from J, with 11 bases between. Per the germline V gene, CDR1 is MDHEN and CDR2 is SYDVKM. The CDR3 length is 14 residues. The CDR3 DNA is TGTGCCAGCAGTACGGTAGGGGCCAATCAGCCCCAGCATTTT. Protein sequence: CASSTVGANQPQHF.

For the CDR3, the DNA is TGTGCCAGCGAAAGAGGAGACAGGGTCGACTACGAGCAGTACTTC. Protein product: CASERGDRVDYEQYF. The genes are TRBV7-8 and TRBJ2-7; TRBD1 matches at 7 bases. V shed 8 bases, J shed 3 bases, and the junction held 13 bases outside the gene matches. CDR1 and CDR2 (germline): SGHVS, FQNEAQ. The CDR3 is 15 residues long.

The rearrangement uses TRBV29-1 and TRBJ1-2; no clear D. CDR1 and CDR2 from the germline V gene are SQVTM and ANQGSEA. CDR3 length equals 9 residues. CDR3 in amino acids: CSENYGYTF. CDR3 sequence (DNA): TGCTCCGAGAACTATGGCTACACCTTC.

The chain couples TRBV30 to TRBJ1-2; TRBD1 agrees at 8 bases. This CDR3 comprises 12 residues. Germline lookup yields CDR1 GTSNPN and CDR2 SVGIG (reference sequence). Trimming at V came to 4 bases and at J to 6 bases, leaving 4 bases not matched to a gene. The CDR3 region is CAWNQQGDGYTF. As DNA, the CDR3 is TGTGCCTGGAATCAACAGGGGGATGGCTACACCTTC.

The genes are TRBV4-1 and TRBJ2-3; a weak D match, TRBD2 (6 bases). Deletions cut 4 bases from V and 2 bases from J, with 13 bases between. The CDR3 runs to 15 residues. CDR1 is MGHRA and CDR2 is YSYEKL in the germline V gene. The CDR3 sequence: CASSRRALFTDTQYF. CDR3 in DNA: TGCGCCAGCAGCCGGAGGGCCCTATTCACAGATACGCAGTATTTT.

The chain couples TRBV3-1 (or the pseudogene TRBV3-2) to TRBJ2-3; TRBD1 might be the D (6 bases). V lost 5 bases and J lost 4, with 19 bases in between. Germline CDR1 is LGHDT and CDR2 is YNNKEL (reference sequence). This CDR3 contains 16 residues. CDR3 DNA sequence: TGTGCCAGCAGCTCAAGAAGGTTCAGGGGCGCAGATACGCAGTATTTT. Protein: CASSSRRFRGADTQYF.

The rearrangement uses TRBV29-1 and TRBJ1-4; D gene ambiguous. V was cut by 3 bases and J by 6 bases, with 11 bases left in between. The CDR3 consists of 13 residues. Germline assignment: CDR1 SQVTM and CDR2 ANQGSEA. CDR3 amino acids: CSVETGRDEKLFF. DNA of the CDR3: TGCAGCGTTGAGACCGGGAGGGATGAAAAACTGTTTTTT.

This clone is a singleton in its sample. CDR3 DNA sequence: TGTGCCAGCAGCCCGGGACAAACAGATACGCAGTATTTT. Its translation is CASSPGQTDTQYF. The rearrangement uses TRBV6-5 and TRBJ2-3, with a possible D match to TRBD1 (6 bases). Per the germline V gene, CDR1 is MNHEY and CDR2 is SVGAGI. Trimming took 6 bases from V and 3 from J, leaving 10 bases between them. The CDR3 has 13 amino acids.